The 15 T cell receptor beta chains in this list originate from one sample, sequenced in a study of post-analysis software for immune sequencing data. General study results and limits: TRBV5-6, TRBV5-1 and TRBV20-1 belonged to a set of a few TRBV segments that were more frequent in patients than controls.

TCR beta cDNA libraries included unique molecular identifiers. A single record per CDR3 protein comes from TCRdb applying MiXCR to the PCR reads. Among approximately 770,000 distinct CDR3 sequences listed, more than 45% were seen once. No antigen has been identified for these receptors. Specimen: blood. The receptor set was obtained from a girl under 18 with multiple sclerosis.

On this clonotype: Compared with germline, one end of the junction differs, possibly owing to a read error. The chain recombines TRBV15 with TRBJ2-1; 14 bases agree with TRBD2. The germline V gene encodes CDR1 LNHNV and CDR2 YYDKDF (reference sequence). This CDR3 is built from 18 residues. The DNA for the CDR3 is TGTGCCGCCAGCAGAGCAATTGGGACTAGCGGGAGAGGTGATGAGCAGTTCTTC. This translates into CAASRAIGTSGRGDEQFF.

V usage is TRBV12-3 or TRBV12-4 and J usage is TRBJ1-2; D remains ambiguous. V was clipped by 10 bases and J by 4 bases, with 13 bases between them. The CDR3 is 12 residues long. CDR3 nucleotide sequence: TGTGCCACCCGGAGGATTAGCTATGGCTACACCTTC. It is translated as CATRRISYGYTF.

Details on this clonotype: At one boundary the junction diverges from the germline segment, which might be a read error. The chain employs TRBV20-1 and TRBJ2-4, with TRBD1 identical over 8 bases. Per the germline V gene, CDR1 is DFQATT and CDR2 is SNEGSKA (reference sequence). The CDR3 runs to 12 residues. CDR3 protein: CSTSQGANIQYF. CDR3 nucleotides: TGTAGTACTAGTCAGGGGGCAAACATTCAGTACTTC.

V and J are TRBV20-1 and TRBJ2-3, with 7 nucleotides matching TRBD2. Germline lookup yields CDR1 DFQATT and CDR2 SNEGSKA (reference sequence). V lost 3 bases and J lost 2; bases outside the gene matches: 8. The CDR3 length is 15 residues. The CDR3 DNA reads TGCAGTGCTAGCCCCCGGGACTACCACACAGATACGCAGTATTTT. Its protein product is CSASPRDYHTDTQYF.

The chain combines TRBV6-5 with TRBJ1-2; no reliable D call. The CDR3 is 13 residues long. Germline CDR1 MNHEY, CDR2 SVGAGI. Trimming left V 6 bases short and J 1 base short, with 9 bases between. The CDR3, as DNA: TGTGCCAGCAGACGGGCGGATAACTATGGCTACACCTTC. It yields the protein CASRRADNYGYTF.

This clonotype was seen a few times. The chain couples TRBV27 to TRBJ2-5, with TRBD1 matching over 7 bases. The V and J ends lost 3 bases and 3 bases, in that order; junction bases with no gene match: 13. Germline V CDR1 and CDR2: MNHEY, SMNVEV (reference sequence). The CDR3 sequence is 17 residues long. CDR3 region: CASSFPVHRGQEETQYF. In nucleotides, the CDR3 is TGTGCCAGCAGTTTCCCTGTACATAGAGGACAGGAAGAGACCCAGTACTTC.

The count of this clonotype is one. The J gene is TRBJ2-3, the V gene TRBV2, with 13 bases fitting TRBD2. This CDR3 region has 15 residues. Germline lookup yields CDR1 SNHLY and CDR2 FYNNEI. Trimming took 5 bases from V and 5 from J; bases not matched to a gene: 4. For the CDR3, the DNA is TGTGCCAGCAGTTGGACTAGCGGGAGTATAGATACGCAGTATTTT. Amino acids: CASSWTSGSIDTQYF.

In this sample, this clonotype turned up a few times. V and J are TRBV10-1 and TRBJ1-2, with D perhaps TRBD1 (5 bases). CDR1 and CDR2 (germline): WNHNN, SYGVQD (reference sequence). This CDR3 has 13 amino acids. V was pared by 0 bases and J by 8 bases, with 10 bases between. The CDR3 loop reads CASSESRGRGYTF. The CDR3 nucleotides read TGCGCCAGCAGTGAGTCCCGGGGGAGAGGCTACACCTTC.

The chain carries TRBV29-1 and TRBJ2-5, with D possibly matching TRBD2 (6 bases). CDR1 and CDR2 from the germline V gene are SQVTM and ANQGSEA. Deletions cut 4 bases from V and 0 bases from J, with 15 bases between. The CDR3 spans 15 residues. CDR3: CSVVGRGLNQETQYF. CDR3 coding DNA: TGCAGCGTTGTGGGGCGGGGTCTAAACCAAGAGACCCAGTACTTC.

The chain carries TRBV15 and TRBJ2-7; D may be TRBD2 (6 bases). CDR3 length equals 14 residues. Deletions cut 2 bases from V and 7 bases from J, with 15 bases between. Per germline, CDR1 LNHNV and CDR2 YYDKDF (reference sequence). The DNA of the CDR3 is TGTGCCACCAGCAGATTACGGGAGCAGGTGGAGCAGTACTTC. This encodes CATSRLREQVEQYF.

This chain connects TRBV7-3 to TRBJ2-6; TRBD1 might be the D (5 bases). CDR1 and CDR2 (germline): SGHTA, FQGTGA. The length of the CDR3 is 17 residues. V gave up 2 bases and J gave up 0 bases, with 11 bases separating them. The CDR3 here is CASSLGNRPSGANVLTF. The CDR3 DNA reads as TGTGCCAGCAGCTTAGGGAACAGGCCCTCTGGGGCCAACGTCCTGACTTTC. Full variable domain (remainder filled in from reference TRBV7-3 and TRBJ2-6): GAGVSQTPSNKVTEKGKYVELRCDPISGHTALYWYRQSLGQGPEFLIYFQGTGAADDSGLPNDRFFAVRPEGSVSTLKIQRTERGDSAVYLCASSLGNRPSGANVLTFGAGSRLTVL.

The table lists this clonotype with a few counts. V is TRBV29-1 and J is TRBJ2-3; tentatively, D is TRBD1 (6 bases). Germline assignment: CDR1 SQVTM and CDR2 ANQGSEA. The CDR3 runs to 13 residues. V shed 2 bases and J shed 5 bases, with 11 bases lying between them. CDR3 amino acids: CSVERAGEDTQYF. For the CDR3, the DNA is TGCAGCGTTGAAAGGGCAGGGGAAGATACGCAGTATTTT.

In its sample, this clonotype was seen a few times. The genes are TRBV30 and TRBJ1-2; D might be TRBD1 (5 bases). Germline lookup yields CDR1 GTSNPN and CDR2 SVGIG (reference sequence). With 0 bases removed from V and 6 bases from J, the gap between germline ends came to 8 bases. The CDR3 totals 12 residues. In nucleotides, the CDR3 is TGTGCCTGGAGTGTAGAGGGGAATGGCTACACCTTC. It is translated as CAWSVEGNGYTF.

This clonotype appeared a few times. The chain carries TRBV6-5 and TRBJ2-1, with a weak D call TRBD1 (6 bases). The CDR3 contains 14 residues. The V gene lost 5 bases and the J gene lost 2 bases, with 10 bases spanning the gap. Germline CDR1 MNHEY, CDR2 SVGAGI. The CDR3 nucleotides are TGTGCCAGCAGTGCAGGGGCCACCTACAATGAGCAGTTCTTC. Its translation is CASSAGATYNEQFF.

The chain carries TRBV20-1 and TRBJ2-7; D ambiguous. Trimming left V 0 bases short and J 7 bases short, with 16 bases between. Germline CDR1 DFQATT, CDR2 SNEGSKA (reference sequence). The length of the CDR3 is 14 residues. The CDR3 is CSAREDTYVLEQYF. The CDR3 DNA sequence: TGCAGTGCTAGAGAGGATACCTACGTTTTGGAGCAGTACTTC.